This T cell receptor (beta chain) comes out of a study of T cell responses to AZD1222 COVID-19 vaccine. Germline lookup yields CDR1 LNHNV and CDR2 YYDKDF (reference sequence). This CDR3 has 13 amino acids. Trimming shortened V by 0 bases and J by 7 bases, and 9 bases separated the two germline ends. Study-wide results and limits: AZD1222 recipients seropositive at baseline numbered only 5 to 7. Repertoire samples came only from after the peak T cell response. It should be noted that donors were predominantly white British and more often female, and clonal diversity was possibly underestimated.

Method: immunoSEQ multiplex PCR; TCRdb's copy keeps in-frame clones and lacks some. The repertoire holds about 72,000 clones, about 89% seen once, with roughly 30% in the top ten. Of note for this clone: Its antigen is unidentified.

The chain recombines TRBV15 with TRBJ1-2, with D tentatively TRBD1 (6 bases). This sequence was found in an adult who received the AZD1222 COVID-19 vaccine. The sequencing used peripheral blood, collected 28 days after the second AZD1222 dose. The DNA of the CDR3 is TGTGCCACCAGCAGAGACGGGGGGCCTGGCTACACCTTC. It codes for CATSRDGGPGYTF. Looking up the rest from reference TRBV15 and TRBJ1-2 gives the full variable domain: DAMVIQNPRYQVTQFGKPVTLSCSQTLNHNVMYWYQQKSSQAPKLLFHYYDKDFNNEADTPDNFQSRRPNTSFCFLDIRSPGLGDTAMYLCATSRDGGPGYTFGSGTRLTVV.